This T cell receptor (beta chain) was sequenced in a study of blood T cell repertoires in COVID-19 (dated by TCRdb to the early 2020s). With respect to the entire study: Samples covering the acute and convalescent phases of COVID-19 were provided by collaborators in the United States, Italy and Spain. The dataset comprised deeply sampled blood TCRbeta repertoires from subjects exposed to, actively infected with, or recovered from COVID-19. The repertoires were released in a freely available public database intended as a resource for research on the immune response to SARS-CoV-2. Where available, HLA class I and class II types were obtained from metadata supplied by the sample provider rather than from assay-based typing. A de-identified subject ID, COVID-19 status, age in years and sex were almost always included in the sample metadata. The prospective study material was composed of cDNA or gDNA derived from T cells, B-cell-depleted T cells, or PBMCs. Samples came from the ongoing ImmuneRACE study (first 160 participants) plus 1,254 subjects from 6 global collaborators.

General conclusions and limits of the study: The quantity of clinical and demographic metadata differed by source and by participant and was supplied without curation.

In Seattle, one collaborating source enrolled patients while the infection was active and tracked those patients longitudinally over the course of disease. Whole blood was collected in K2EDTA tubes by collaborating institutions according to the institutions' own protocols. For TCRbeta analysis, collaborators shipped samples as frozen whole blood, isolated PBMCs, or DNA extracted from either of those sample types. In the case of this clone: Its antigen is not yet known. One junction end does not reproduce the germline sequence, and a read error may be involved.

TCRbeta CDR3 regions were amplified from genomic DNA using the immunoSEQ Assay, a bias-controlled multiplex PCR. As for the authors' bioinformatics: The number of nucleated cells in each sample was estimated from the amplification of reference gene primers within the assay. Sequence reads were collapsed and filtered to measure the absolute abundance of every unique TCRbeta CDR3 rearrangement. For each sample, productive Simpson clonality was calculated as the square root of Simpson's diversity index over productive rearrangements. What TCRdb holds here is the immuneACCESS table cut down to in-frame rearrangements. Part of the clones is not present; checked against another copy, under half of the missing clones reflect an unresolved V gene, and the others are unexplained. D and trimming come from the DNA, and the V and J calls and clone size come from that table. Recorded for this sample are roughly 350,000 clones; about 87% of them occurred a single time. Together, the top ten hold about 10% of the sample.

The sequence came from a woman aged 25 to 39 with COVID-19, enrolled during active disease. Material: peripheral blood.

For the CDR3, the sequence is CASSLATGSYEQYF. Here is the DNA: TGTGCTAGCAGCTTAGCGACAGGGTCCTACGAGCAGTACTTC. This chain is built from TRBV7-7 and TRBJ2-7, with 7 central nucleotides matching TRBD1. CDR1 and CDR2, per the germline V gene (reference sequence), are SSHAT and FNYEAQ. The CDR3 contains 14 residues, cysteine and phenylalanine counted. Only CDR3 DNA remains: 42 bases, in frame from the first base.